This TCR beta chain was identified during a study of blood T cell repertoires in COVID-19. The overall study: Sources were T cells, B-cell-depleted T cells, or PBMCs; the material itself was cDNA or gDNA.

Under the authors' procedure: Amplification of reference gene primers was used by the study to estimate nucleated cell counts. Data came from immunoSEQ multiplex PCR; TCRdb stores just in-frame clones and leaves some out. From that table come the V and J calls and clone size; the DNA was used to work out D and trimming. This table has around 390,000 clones, around nine tenths appearing once. This receptor was identified in a woman aged 45-65 years who had recovered from COVID-19. Sample: PBMCs or T cells enriched from blood (not recorded which).

CDR3 nucleotides: TGTGCCAGCACTTGGGACAGGGACGAAAAACTGTTTTTT. It is translated as CASTWDRDEKLFF. The genes are TRBV2 and TRBJ1-4; 9 bases map to TRBD1. The germline V gene encodes CDR1 SNHLY and CDR2 FYNNEI. The junction had 5 bases not matched to a gene; V was cut back by 7 bases and J by 8 bases. This CDR3 comprises 13 residues. Complete variable domain (other parts from reference TRBV2 and TRBJ1-4): EPEVTQTPSHQVTQMGQEVILRCVPISNHLYFYWYRQILGQKVEFLVSFYNNEISEKSEIFDDQFSVERPDGSNFTLKIRSTKLEDSAMYFCASTWDRDEKLFFGSGTQLSVL.